This T cell receptor beta chain was observed in a study of blood T cells in healthy people across ages (dated by TCRdb to 2013 to 2016). A note on the overall study: Template switching captured roughly one uniquely barcoded TCR beta cDNA molecule per two T cells in model experiments. To track age-related changes in TCR beta repertoire diversity, the study relied on deep sequencing normalized with unique cDNA molecular identifiers. The donors were divided into four age groups: young (average approximately 17 years), middle-aged (around 41), aged (around 59) and long-lived (roughly 88). Two additional independent replicas of 1 million unique cDNA reads from the same blood draw were analyzed for two donors (one aged 18 to 30 and one aged 80 or older). General study outcomes and caveats: The percentage of naive T cells measured by flow cytometry correlated strongly with observed TCR beta diversity. Compared with the aged group, the long-lived group had more naive CD4+ T cells, fewer expanded clones and increased TCR diversity, a pattern suggesting age selection. Total diversity estimates from one million sequenced T cells were considered lower bounds and underestimates. Because the CMV infection status of the donors was unknown, age-related changes in expanded clonotypes may potentially have been confounded. Because profiling used bulk unsorted PBMCs, naive and antigen-experienced compartments could not be compared conclusively. Observed TCR beta diversity per million T cells fell roughly linearly with age, and a significant reduction was already apparent by age around 40.

Receptors were amplified or captured by 5' RACE. The instrument given in TCRdb is Illumina HiSeq 2500. The second PCR ran for about 6 to 12 cycles and used a J-beta primer mix along with a sample-barcoded 5' primer. A unique molecular identifier was introduced onto each TCR beta cDNA molecule by a template-switch 5' adaptor carrying 12 random nucleotides. Each sample yielded at least 3 million CDR3-containing paired-end reads. First-strand cDNA was synthesized from all RNA with the Mint cDNA synthesis kit, primed by a TRBC-specific oligonucleotide. After uracil-DNA glycosylase treatment, a first 18-cycle PCR used universal primers M1SS and BC2_uni_R on all cDNA. The source study handled its data this way. Each sample was normalized by randomly selecting 1 million high-quality reads, each carrying a distinct molecular identifier. Reads with shared molecular identifiers were discarded instead of being binned into consensus sequences. MiTCR, run with a Q25 quality threshold and the strictest error-elimination algorithm, handled CDR3 identification, clonotype clustering and error correction. A nonparametric unseen species model with Euler transformation was used to estimate a lower bound on total TCR beta diversity. In-frame beta chains were kept once TCRdb had trimmed the public reads at Q25 with fastp and called clones with MiXCR. Each record represents a unique CDR3 protein, reported with the most common genes and DNA among its rows. Here the V and J calls rest on TCRdb's processing, not on the authors' analysis. The table for this sample lists about 500,000 distinct CDR3 sequences; around 24% of them were counted only once. Clones ranked in the top ten supply 7.5% to 9% of the sample.

In this sample, this clonotype turned up many times. The antigen it recognizes is unknown. Nothing much larger sits one base from this clone, and base qualities are not available. The germline ends are 9 bases apart after V is trimmed by 4 bases and J by 2 bases. Sequences SGHRS (CDR1) and YFSETQ (CDR2) are obtained from the germline V gene. Inclusive of the bounding cysteine and phenylalanine, the CDR3 is 13 residues long. Here the CDR3 DNA is all that survives: 39 bases in frame from base 1. The 39 donors, aged about 6 to 100 years, were systemically healthy Caucasian individuals from Russia. Around 10 milliliters of peripheral blood were collected from each donor into EDTA-treated Vacutainer tubes. Ficoll-Paque density-gradient centrifugation was used to isolate PBMCs, with at least 6 million obtained per sample. Trizol reagent was used to extract total RNA from the PBMCs, yielding at least 5.5 micrograms per sample. Naive CD45RAhigh/CD27high T cell percentages were measured by flow cytometry on a PBMC aliquot from every donor.

These same records also appear under a second study, on T cells of mothers and their children. From the second report: The donors were nine systemically healthy Caucasian individuals, made up of three mothers and their six children. cDNA synthesis used all of the extracted RNA, with 1.5 ug of RNA in each 15 ul reaction. In the second PCR, sample barcodes and 2-4 random nucleotides were introduced via the M1S primer. Each mother yielded over 8.5 million TCR beta CDR3 reads and each child some 3 million reads. TCR recombination output is similarly shaped by thymic selection in related and unrelated pairs, with a minor effect exerted by inherited differences. Related mother-child pairs always showed normalized repertoire overlap that was slightly higher than in unrelated mother-child pairs, though the difference was never significant. Persistent microchimeric T cell clones were not detected, at a sensitivity of approximately 93 clones per million clonotypes. To look for features that set related mother-child pairs apart from unrelated individuals, the researchers ran deep NGS to compare the TCR beta repertoires of mothers and children. Mothers averaged about 40 +/- 4 years of age and children averaged about 12 +/- 4 years. Libraries were sequenced on Illumina HiSeq 2000 with 100+100 nt paired-end reads after adapter ligation with NEBNext reagents. Mother and child libraries were prepared a month apart and sequenced in separate runs to prevent cross-contamination. For each donor, between about 500,000 and 2,200,000 distinct TCR beta clonotypes were identified. Naive TCR beta clonotypes were estimated from low-frequency clonotypes matched to each donor's FACS-determined naive share, without sorting.

The V gene is TRBV5-1 and the J gene is TRBJ1-2, and possibly TRBD1, on 6 matching bases. The sequence was collected from a boy aged 5-17 years in good health. The sequencing sample was made of blood. CDR3 protein: CASSAGTNYGYTF. The nucleotides are TGCGCCAGCAGCGCCGGGACAAACTATGGCTACACCTTC.